This T cell receptor beta chain was identified during a study of CD8+CD57+ T cells in acquired aplastic anemia. As concerns this clonotype: Since a much larger clone is just one base distant, this may be a read error.

V was trimmed by 4 bases and J by 3 bases, leaving 18 bases between them. The germline V gene has CDR1 SGHTA and CDR2 FQGTGA. The CDR3 is 17 amino acids. Genomic DNA provided the template from which TCR beta VDJ and CDR3 profiles were obtained. MiXCR was run by TCRdb on the reads, yielding one entry per CDR3 protein. Among about 420,000 distinct CDR3 sequences listed, 65% to 80% were seen once. Input material: sorted CD4+, CD8+, or CD8+CD57+ T cells (not recorded which) from PBMCs. This sequence was found in a human donor in good health, serving as a control. This chain uses TRBV7-3 with TRBJ1-4, with D possibly being TRBD1 (5 bases). CDR3 loop: CASSWDGNFAANEKLFF. In nucleotides, the CDR3 is TGTGCCAGCAGCTGGGACGGAAATTTTGCAGCTAATGAAAAACTGTTTTTT.